The rows below give T cell receptor beta chains drawn from one sample of a study of Ad26.COV2.S vaccination and SARS-CoV-2 variants. Clones were read by immunoSEQ multiplex PCR, and TCRdb kept only the in-frame ones, dropping some. The sample has hundreds of thousands of clones; 70% to 90% are singletons. The material was peripheral blood, obtained in a trial of Ad26.COV2.S vaccine versus placebo. These receptors all come from a person aged 18 to 59 who received the Ad26.COV2.S COVID-19 vaccine or a placebo. Each CDR3 is given with its conserved first and last residue. Fields, in order: CDR3 protein, CDR3 DNA, V gene, J gene, D gene, clone size. The D gene is left open where the match is weak. For some rows the clone size is stated as once, few or many, or as a class when expanded; others skip it.

CDR3: CASSLPAGPQHF; DNA: TGTGCCAGCAGCCTCCCCGCGGGGCCCCAGCATTTT; V: TRBV3-1/TRBV3-2; J: TRBJ1-5; D: .; size: .
CDR3: CASSSRDRITNNEQFF; DNA: TGTGCCAGCAGCTCCCGGGACAGGATCACTAACAATGAGCAGTTCTTC; V: TRBV11-1; J: TRBJ2-1; D: TRBD1; size: once
CDR3: CASSEFGRSYGYTF; DNA: TGTGCCAGCAGTGAATTTGGCAGGTCCTATGGCTACACCTTC; V: TRBV25-1; J: TRBJ1-2; D: .; size: few
CDR3: CASSQTENGYTF; DNA: TGTGCCAGCAGCCAGACAGAGAATGGCTACACCTTC; V: TRBV4-2; J: TRBJ1-2; D: .; size: .
CDR3: CASSQNRGTGEKLFF; DNA: TGCGCCAGCAGCCAGAACAGGGGAACGGGCGAAAAACTGTTTTTT; V: TRBV5-1; J: TRBJ1-4; D: TRBD1; size: .
CDR3: CAIGNGPNQETQYF; DNA: TGTGCCATCGGAAACGGGCCTAACCAAGAGACCCAGTACTTC; V: TRBV10-3; J: TRBJ2-5; D: .; size: .
CDR3: CASSARRGFGYTF; DNA: TGTGCCAGTAGTGCCCGCAGGGGCTTTGGCTACACCTTC; V: TRBV19; J: TRBJ1-2; D: .; size: .
CDR3: CASSLGPGGAEAFF; DNA: TGTGCCAGCAGCTTAGGGCCCGGGGGCGCTGAAGCTTTCTTT; V: TRBV13; J: TRBJ1-1; D: .; size: .
CDR3: CASSPAEGGRITEAFF; DNA: TGCGCCAGCAGCCCCGCCGAGGGGGGGAGAATCACTGAAGCTTTCTTT; V: TRBV5-1; J: TRBJ1-1; D: .; size: .
CDR3: CATSRGTGGFNQPQHF; DNA: TGTGCCACCAGCAGAGGGACAGGGGGCTTCAATCAGCCCCAGCATTTT; V: TRBV15; J: TRBJ1-5; D: TRBD1; size: .
CDR3: CASSLGNQPQHF; DNA: TGTGCCAGCAGTTTGGGCAATCAGCCCCAGCATTTT; V: TRBV12-3/TRBV12-4; J: TRBJ1-5; D: .; size: few
CDR3: CASSQEGKPSTDTQYF; DNA: TGTGCCAGCAGCCAAGAGGGCAAACCTAGCACAGATACGCAGTATTTT; V: TRBV4-2; J: TRBJ2-3; D: .; size: .
CDR3: CASSVGQGAGGYTF; DNA: TGTGCCAGCAGCGTAGGACAGGGGGCAGGTGGCTACACCTTC; V: TRBV9; J: TRBJ1-2; D: TRBD1; size: .
CDR3: CSARVQETQYF; DNA: TGCAGTGCTAGAGTCCAAGAGACCCAGTACTTC; V: TRBV20-1; J: TRBJ2-5; D: .; size: .
CDR3: CASTSDSARGTEAFF; DNA: TGCGCCAGCACCAGTGACAGTGCGAGGGGAACTGAAGCTTTCTTT; V: TRBV5-1; J: TRBJ1-1; D: .; size: .
CDR3: CASRDYRDSGNTIYF; DNA: TGTGCCAGCAGGGACTACAGAGACTCTGGAAACACCATATATTTT; V: TRBV6-5; J: TRBJ1-3; D: .; size: .
CDR3: CAWSGTSGPSYEQYF; DNA: TGTGCCTGGAGTGGAACTAGCGGGCCGTCCTACGAGCAGTACTTC; V: TRBV30; J: TRBJ2-7; D: TRBD2; size: .
CDR3: CASSRTGQGRTEAFF; DNA: TGTGCCAGCAGCCGAACGGGACAGGGGAGGACTGAAGCTTTCTTT; V: TRBV11-1; J: TRBJ1-1; D: TRBD1; size: once
CDR3: CSVEAATDTQYF; DNA: TGCAGCGTTGAGGCAGCCACAGATACGCAGTATTTT; V: TRBV29-1; J: TRBJ2-3; D: .; size: .
CDR3: CASSDTSGAETQYF; DNA: TGCGCCAGCAGCGATACTAGCGGGGCAGAGACCCAGTACTTC; V: TRBV10-2; J: TRBJ2-5; D: TRBD2; size: .
CDR3: CASSFLAGGQVTGELFF; DNA: TGTGCCAGCAGTTTCTTAGCGGGGGGCCAGGTCACCGGGGAGCTGTTTTTT; V: TRBV6-2/TRBV6-3; J: TRBJ2-2; D: TRBD2; size: .
CDR3: CASTSFTGYGYTF; DNA: TGTGCCAGCACTTCTTTTACAGGGTATGGCTACACCTTC; V: TRBV2; J: TRBJ1-2; D: .; size: .
CDR3: CASSIGTSGAYEQYF; DNA: TGTGCCAGCAGTATAGGGACGTCAGGGGCCTACGAGCAGTACTTC; V: TRBV6-5; J: TRBJ2-7; D: .; size: .
CDR3: CASSQGRGLETQYF; DNA: TGTGCCAGCAGCCAAGGCAGGGGGTTAGAGACCCAGTACTTC; V: TRBV3-1/TRBV3-2; J: TRBJ2-5; D: TRBD1; size: .
CDR3: CASSAQPNYGYTF; DNA: TGTGCCAGCAGTGCACAGCCTAACTATGGCTACACCTTC; V: TRBV2; J: TRBJ1-2; D: .; size: .
CDR3: CASSIVLQGFGEQFF; DNA: TGTGCCAGTAGTATAGTGCTACAGGGCTTTGGTGAGCAGTTCTTC; V: TRBV19; J: TRBJ2-1; D: .; size: .
CDR3: CASSLVSGGSGGTKRPQYF; DNA: TGCGCCAGCAGCTTGGTGTCTGGCGGTAGCGGGGGAACTAAGAGACCCCAGTACTTC; V: TRBV5-1; J: TRBJ2-5; D: TRBD2; size: .
CDR3: CASSLGSYNEQFF; DNA: TGTGCCAGCAGCTTAGGATCCTACAATGAGCAGTTCTTC; V: TRBV11-2; J: TRBJ2-1; D: .; size: .
CDR3: CASSQAERGGTGELFF; DNA: TGTGCCAGCAGCCAAGCGGAGCGGGGAGGCACCGGGGAGCTGTTTTTT; V: TRBV3-1/TRBV3-2; J: TRBJ2-2; D: TRBD2; size: .
CDR3: CASSEWGTYEQYF; DNA: TGTGCCAGCAGTGAATGGGGGACTTACGAGCAGTACTTC; V: TRBV6-1; J: TRBJ2-7; D: .; size: .
CDR3: CASSSRDNYGYTF; DNA: TGTGCCAGTAGTTCCCGGGACAACTATGGCTACACCTTC; V: TRBV19; J: TRBJ1-2; D: .; size: .
CDR3: CASKYSQGSLGGANVLTF; DNA: TGTGCCAGCAAGTACTCCCAGGGGTCTCTAGGTGGGGCCAACGTCCTGACTTTC; V: TRBV27; J: TRBJ2-6; D: .; size: .
CDR3: CASSATDRRFPYEQYF; DNA: TGTGCCAGCAGCGCTACGGACAGACGCTTTCCCTACGAGCAGTACTTC; V: TRBV7-2; J: TRBJ2-7; D: .; size: .
CDR3: CASSLAGELAATSTDTQYF; DNA: TGTGCCAGCAGCTTAGCGGGGGAACTAGCGGCCACTAGCACAGATACGCAGTATTTT; V: TRBV7-8; J: TRBJ2-3; D: TRBD2; size: once
CDR3: CASTNQGIGYNEQFF; DNA: TGTGCCAGCACTAATCAGGGAATTGGATACAATGAGCAGTTCTTC; V: TRBV6-5; J: TRBJ2-1; D: .; size: .
CDR3: CAISRQATAEAFF; DNA: TGTGCCATCAGTAGGCAGGCCACAGCTGAAGCTTTCTTT; V: TRBV10-3; J: TRBJ1-1; D: .; size: once
CDR3: CASSFGPGGGQPQHF; DNA: TGCGCCAGCAGCTTCGGACCTGGGGGAGGTCAGCCCCAGCATTTT; V: TRBV5-1; J: TRBJ1-5; D: .; size: .
CDR3: CASSQARTGRGYTF; DNA: TGTGCCAGCAGCCAAGCCCGGACAGGTCGGGGCTACACCTTC; V: TRBV3-1/TRBV3-2; J: TRBJ1-2; D: TRBD1; size: .
CDR3: CASSQEAGDANTIYF; DNA: TGCGCCAGCAGCCAAGAGGCAGGGGACGCGAACACCATATATTTT; V: TRBV4-3; J: TRBJ1-3; D: .; size: .
CDR3: CSVEDRAGTHGDTQYF; DNA: TGCAGCGTTGAAGACCGAGCGGGCACGCATGGAGATACGCAGTATTTT; V: TRBV29-1; J: TRBJ2-3; D: .; size: .
CDR3: CASSIGTTNEKLFF; DNA: TGTGCCAGCAGCATCGGGACAACTAATGAAAAACTGTTTTTT; V: TRBV7-2; J: TRBJ1-4; D: .; size: .
CDR3: CASSWGGPGTDTQYF; DNA: TGTGCCAGCAGTTGGGGGGGCCCTGGCACAGATACGCAGTATTTT; V: TRBV27; J: TRBJ2-3; D: .; size: .
CDR3: CASSLIGNMNTEAFF; DNA: TGTGCCAGCAGCTTAATCGGGAACATGAACACTGAAGCTTTCTTT; V: TRBV7-9; J: TRBJ1-1; D: .; size: once
CDR3: CASSLGISEQYF; DNA: TGTGCCAGCAGCTTGGGTATCAGCGAGCAGTACTTC; V: TRBV5-4; J: TRBJ2-7; D: .; size: .
CDR3: CASSKSTGAPQPQHF; DNA: TGTGCCAGCAGCAAGTCTACGGGGGCTCCTCAGCCCCAGCATTTT; V: TRBV7-8; J: TRBJ1-5; D: .; size: .